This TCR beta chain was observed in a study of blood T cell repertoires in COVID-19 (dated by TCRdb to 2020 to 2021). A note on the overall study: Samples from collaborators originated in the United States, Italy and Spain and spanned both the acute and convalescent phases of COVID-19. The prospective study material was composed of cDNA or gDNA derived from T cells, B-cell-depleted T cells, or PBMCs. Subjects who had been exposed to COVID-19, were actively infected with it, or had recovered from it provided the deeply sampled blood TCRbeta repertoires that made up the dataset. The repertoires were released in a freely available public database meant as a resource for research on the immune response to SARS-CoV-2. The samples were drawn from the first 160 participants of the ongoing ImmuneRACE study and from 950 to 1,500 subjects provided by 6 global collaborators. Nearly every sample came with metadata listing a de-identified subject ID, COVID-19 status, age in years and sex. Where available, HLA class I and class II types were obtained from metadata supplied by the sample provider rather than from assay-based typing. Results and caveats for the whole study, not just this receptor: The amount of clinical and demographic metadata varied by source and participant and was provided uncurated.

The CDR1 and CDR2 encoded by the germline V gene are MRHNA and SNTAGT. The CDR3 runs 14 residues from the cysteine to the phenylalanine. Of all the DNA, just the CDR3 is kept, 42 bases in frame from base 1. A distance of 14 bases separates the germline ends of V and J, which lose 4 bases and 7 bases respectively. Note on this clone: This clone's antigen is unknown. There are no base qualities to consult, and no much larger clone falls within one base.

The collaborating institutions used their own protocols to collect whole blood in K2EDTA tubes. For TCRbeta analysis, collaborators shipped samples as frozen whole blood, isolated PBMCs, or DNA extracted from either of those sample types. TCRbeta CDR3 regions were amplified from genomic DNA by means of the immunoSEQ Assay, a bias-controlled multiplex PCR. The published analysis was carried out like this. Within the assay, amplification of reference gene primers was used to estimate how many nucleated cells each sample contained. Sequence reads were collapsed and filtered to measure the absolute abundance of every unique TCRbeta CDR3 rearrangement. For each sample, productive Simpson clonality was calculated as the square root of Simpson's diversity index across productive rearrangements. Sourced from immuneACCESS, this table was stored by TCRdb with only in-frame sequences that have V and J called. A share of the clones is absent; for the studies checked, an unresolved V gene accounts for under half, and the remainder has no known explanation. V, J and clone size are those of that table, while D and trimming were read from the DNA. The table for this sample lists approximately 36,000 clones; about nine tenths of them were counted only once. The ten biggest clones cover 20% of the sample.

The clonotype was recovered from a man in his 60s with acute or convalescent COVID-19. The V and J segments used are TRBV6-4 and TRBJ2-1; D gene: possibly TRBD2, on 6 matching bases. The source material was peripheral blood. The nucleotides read TGTGCCAGCAGTGCCACCCCGGGGGTAAATGAGCAGTTCTTC. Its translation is CASSATPGVNEQFF.